Here is one T cell receptor beta chain with its context. Its matching antigen is unknown. Each cDNA held unique molecular identifiers, and template switching gave it a universal primer site. Using its own MiXCR run on the 5' RACE reads, TCRdb lists one record per CDR3 protein. The repertoire holds 270,000 or so distinct CDR3 sequences, with roughly 8.7% as singletons. This entry comes from a study of identical twins. Study findings and constraints: Memory repertoires showed no such pattern, whereas abundant cord blood beta clonotypes carried fewer insertions.

The ends lost 8 bases at V and 6 bases at J; junction bases unmatched: 9. This CDR3 comprises 13 residues. Germline V gene data show CDR1 as SGHTA and CDR2 as FQGTGA. These records were also assigned to another study, of yellow fever vaccine responses in identical twins. This second study notes: Reportedly, the response of twins' T cells to the vaccine seemed partly convergent, partly personalized.

This chain connects TRBV7-3 to TRBJ1-2; 7 bases line up with TRBD1. The clonotype was recovered from a woman aged 18-29 years in good health. The sequencing sample was made of CD8+ T cells sorted from blood. The CDR3 DNA reads TGTGCCAGCTCCTGGGGAGGGGGCGATGGCTACACCTTC. Its protein product is CASSWGGGDGYTF.